Below, 20 T cell receptor beta chains from the same sample are listed, as sequenced in a study of blood T cells in healthy people across ages. Alongside a J-beta primer mix, a sample-barcoded 5' primer served in a second PCR lasting roughly 6 to 11 cycles. In TCRdb, the 5' RACE reads were re-called with MiXCR into one record per CDR3 protein. This table holds 1.5 million to 2 million distinct CDR3 sequences, 28% found once. Sequencing was done on a sample of blood. The receptors here all came from a woman in her thirties in good health.

This clonotype was found many times. The chain combines TRBV12-3 or TRBV12-4 with TRBJ2-5, with TRBD2 as a possible D gene (6 bases). The CDR3 has 15 residues. Trimming removed 5 bases at V and 4 bases at J, with 17 bases between. CDR3 sequence (DNA): TGTGCCAGCAGTGGCGGGACGGGCCTCAGAGAGACCCAGTACTTC. Its translation: CASSGGTGLRETQYF.

There are many counts of this clonotype. The chain recombines TRBV19 with TRBJ2-7, with D tentatively TRBD1 or TRBD2 (5 bases each). Looked up from germline, CDR1 is LNHDA and CDR2 is SQIVND (reference sequence). There are 15 residues in the CDR3. V dropped 3 bases and J dropped 3 bases, with 15 bases sitting between them. The CDR3, as DNA: TGTGCCAGTAGTATGGGGGTGGGACCGTACTACGAGCAGTACTTC. This encodes CASSMGVGPYYEQYF.

The genes are TRBV18 and TRBJ1-2; 7 bases are shared with TRBD1. Germline CDR1 reads KGHSH; CDR2 reads LQKENI. This CDR3 has 14 residues. Trimming removed 3 bases from V and 6 bases from J; junction bases left unmatched: 7. CDR3 sequence (DNA): TGTGCCAGCTCACCGGACCGGGACAGAAATGGCTACACCTTC. The encoded protein is CASSPDRDRNGYTF.

The chain uses TRBV20-1 and TRBJ1-4; 8 bases are shared with TRBD1. After removal of 2 bases from V and 8 bases from J, the junction contained 1 base not matched to a gene. This CDR3 spans 12 amino acids. Germline lookup yields CDR1 DFQATT and CDR2 SNEGSKA (reference sequence). This CDR3 is CSARRTGEKLFF. The DNA of the CDR3 is TGCAGTGCTAGAAGGACAGGGGAAAAACTGTTTTTT.

This clonotype was detected many times. The J gene is TRBJ2-1, the V gene TRBV5-1, with D perhaps assigned TRBD1 or TRBD2 (5 bases each). The CDR3 consists of 14 residues. Per the germline V gene, CDR1 is SGHRS and CDR2 is YFSETQ. V lost 4 bases, J lost 5 bases, and 13 bases lay in between. CDR3 bases: TGCGCCAGCAGCCTGACCGGGGCCCACAATGAGCAGTTCTTC. This translates into CASSLTGAHNEQFF.

This clonotype occurred many times. The rearrangement joins TRBV20-1 to TRBJ2-7, with 10 positions matching TRBD2. The CDR3 runs to 15 residues. The germline gives CDR1 DFQATT, CDR2 SNEGSKA (reference sequence). The V gene end was trimmed by 6 bases and the J gene end by 2 bases; junction bases not matched to a gene: 10. This chain's CDR3 is CSATPLAGVTYEQYF. CDR3 nucleotide sequence: TGCAGTGCGACCCCCCTAGCGGGAGTAACCTACGAGCAGTACTTC.

This clonotype has more than one count but fewer than ten. The gene calls are TRBV5-1 and TRBJ1-1; D might be TRBD1 (5 bases). Germline V gives CDR1 SGHRS, CDR2 YFSETQ. CDR3 size: 15 residues. The germline V and J ends were trimmed by 5 bases and 0 bases, with 14 bases remaining between them. The CDR3 loop is CASSFGGRLNTEAFF. The CDR3 region has the DNA TGCGCCAGCAGTTTTGGGGGACGGCTGAACACTGAAGCTTTCTTT. Full variable domain (remainder filled in from reference TRBV5-1 and TRBJ1-1): KAGVTQTPRYLIKTRGQQVTLSCSPISGHRSVSWYQQTPGQGLQFLFEYFSETQRNKGNFPGRFSGRQFSNSRSEMNVSTLELGDSALYLCASSFGGRLNTEAFFGQGTRLTVV.

As for this clonotype: At one of its ends the junction is not consistent with the germline gene, which may arise from a read error. The chain combines TRBV24-1 with TRBJ2-1; D gene unclear. CDR3 length: 16 residues. Germline CDR1 is KGHDR and CDR2 is SFDVKD. The CDR3 bases are TGTGCCACCAGTGATTTTAAGGCGAGCTCCTACAATGGGCAGTTCTTC. Its translation is CATSDFKASSYNGQFF.

The table lists this clonotype with many counts. The rearrangement uses TRBV18 and TRBJ2-5, with 9 bases fitting TRBD2. There are 16 residues in the CDR3. V dropped 3 bases and J dropped 4; count of bases not matched to a gene: 9. Germline CDR1 reads KGHSH; CDR2 reads LQKENI. The CDR3, as DNA: TGTGCCAGCTCACCTCCCGGACTAGCGAGGGGAGAGACCCAGTACTTC. Encoded protein: CASSPPGLARGETQYF.

The chain couples TRBV30 to TRBJ2-1; D possibly matches TRBD1 or TRBD2 (5 bases each). CDR3 length: 13 residues. Trimming pared 4 bases from V and 4 bases from J, leaving 11 bases between. Germline-derived CDR1 and CDR2 are GTSNPN and SVGIG (reference sequence). The CDR3 sequence: CAWKRGFYNEQFF. The CDR3 nucleotides are TGTGCCTGGAAGAGGGGATTTTACAATGAGCAGTTCTTC.

This chain connects TRBV3-1 to TRBJ1-2, with 7 positions matching TRBD1. Trimming took 4 bases from V and 4 from J; bases not matched to a gene: 9. Germline values: CDR1 LGHDT, CDR2 YNNKEL (reference sequence). The CDR3 is 15 amino acids. DNA for the CDR3: TGTGCCAGCAGCCCCCTCGGGGGACAGTCCTATGGCTACACCTTC. It specifies CASSPLGGQSYGYTF.

This clonotype was counted a few times. The V call is TRBV28, the J call TRBJ2-3; D might be TRBD1 or TRBD2, each matching 5 bases. This CDR3 contains 13 residues. V was cut by 4 bases and J by 4 bases, with 9 bases left in between. Germline loops: CDR1 MDHEN, CDR2 SYDVKM. In DNA, the CDR3 is TGTGCCAGCAGTTCCGGGACCCCAGATACGCAGTATTTT. Translating it yields CASSSGTPDTQYF.

This clonotype was seen a handful of times. The CDR3: CAWSQRGGSNQPQHF. The CDR3 DNA reads TGTGCCTGGTCTCAGCGGGGAGGGAGCAATCAGCCCCAGCATTTT. The genes are TRBV30 and TRBJ1-5; D remains unclear. Per germline, CDR1 GTSNPN and CDR2 SVGIG (reference sequence). Trimming pared 5 bases from V and 1 base from J, leaving 15 bases between. The CDR3 is 15 residues long.

This clonotype was recorded at least ten times. The gene calls are TRBV20-1 and TRBJ2-7, with 11 positions matching TRBD2. CDR1 and CDR2 from the germline V gene are DFQATT and SNEGSKA (reference sequence). The junction had 14 bases not matched to a gene; V was cut back by 7 bases and J by 6 bases. CDR3 length: 15 amino acids. The DNA for the CDR3 is TGCAGTGTGATCCTAGCGGGGGGCGTCTCGCGCGAGCAGTACTTC. Encoded protein: CSVILAGGVSREQYF.

The DNA for the CDR3 is TGCAGCGTTGAAGGAGGAGGCGGCGGACTGGAATTGGGGACCCAGTACTTC. Protein sequence: CSVEGGGGGLELGTQYF. The chain employs TRBV29-1 and TRBJ2-5, with a tentative D call TRBD2 (5 bases). The CDR3 runs to 17 residues. V was cut by 1 base and J by 7 bases, with 25 bases left in between. The V gene's germline CDR1 is SQVTM and CDR2 ANQGSEA.

The V and J genes are TRBV20-1 and TRBJ1-5, with D possibly being TRBD1 (5 bases). Germline V gene sequence: CDR1 DFQATT, CDR2 SNEGSKA (reference sequence). V lost 5 bases to trimming and J lost 4 bases, with 15 bases between them. This CDR3 is built from 14 residues. The CDR3 is CSARVQGGNQPQHF. CDR3 bases: TGCAGTGCTCGTGTGCAGGGAGGAAATCAGCCCCAGCATTTT.

This CDR3 reads CASSPPGEVVYEQYF. The CDR3, as DNA: TGCGCCAGCAGCCCACCGGGGGAGGTAGTCTACGAGCAGTACTTC. V is TRBV5-1 and J is TRBJ2-7, with D possibly matching TRBD2 (6 bases). Germline V gene data show CDR1 as SGHRS and CDR2 as YFSETQ. This CDR3 spans 15 amino acids. Between the trimmed V and J ends, which lost 4 bases and 3 bases, there was a span of 17 bases. Full variable domain (rest looked up from reference TRBV5-1 and TRBJ2-7): KAGVTQTPRYLIKTRGQQVTLSCSPISGHRSVSWYQQTPGQGLQFLFEYFSETQRNKGNFPGRFSGRQFSNSRSEMNVSTLELGDSALYLCASSPPGEVVYEQYFGPGTRLTVT.

This clonotype was recorded at least ten times. The chain recombines TRBV7-2 with TRBJ2-7, with D hard to call. Trimming stripped 3 bases from V and 2 bases from J, with 11 bases between. This CDR3 has 14 residues. Germline V gene sequence: CDR1 SGHTA, CDR2 FQGNSA. The DNA for the CDR3 is TGTGCCAGCAGCTTCCCCGGGCCCCCCTACGAGCAGTACTTC. Amino acid sequence: CASSFPGPPYEQYF.

This chain uses TRBV20-1 with TRBJ1-5; no firm D call. The germline V gene encodes CDR1 DFQATT and CDR2 SNEGSKA (reference sequence). Trimming stripped 2 bases from V and 4 bases from J, with 12 bases between. The CDR3 consists of 14 residues. CDR3: CSARPGLGNQPQHF. Here the CDR3 DNA reads TGCAGTGCTAGACCGGGCCTAGGGAATCAGCCCCAGCATTTT.

CDR3 amino acids: CSASNLAGDGSEQYF. The CDR3 DNA follows: TGCAGTGCGTCTAACCTAGCGGGAGATGGATCCGAGCAGTACTTC. The rearrangement joins TRBV20-1 to TRBJ2-7; the match to TRBD2 covers 10 bases. This CDR3 is built from 15 residues. The germline V gene has CDR1 DFQATT and CDR2 SNEGSKA (reference sequence). The J segment lost 6 bases and the V segment lost 6 bases, leaving 14 bases of the junction unmatched.